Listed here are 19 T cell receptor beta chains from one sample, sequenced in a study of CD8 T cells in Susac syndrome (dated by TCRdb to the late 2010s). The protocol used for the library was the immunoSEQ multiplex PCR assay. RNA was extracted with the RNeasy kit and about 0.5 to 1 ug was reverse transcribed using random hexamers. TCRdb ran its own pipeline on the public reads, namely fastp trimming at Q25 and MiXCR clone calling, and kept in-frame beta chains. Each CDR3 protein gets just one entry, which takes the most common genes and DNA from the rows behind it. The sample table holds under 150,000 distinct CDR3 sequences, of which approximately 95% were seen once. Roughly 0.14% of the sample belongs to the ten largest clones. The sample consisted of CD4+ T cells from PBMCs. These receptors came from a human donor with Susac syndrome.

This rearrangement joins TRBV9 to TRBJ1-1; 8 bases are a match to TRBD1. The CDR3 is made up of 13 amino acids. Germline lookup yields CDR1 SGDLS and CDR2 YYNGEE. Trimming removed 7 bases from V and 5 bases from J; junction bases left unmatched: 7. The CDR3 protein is CASPDRGGTEAFF. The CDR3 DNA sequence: TGTGCCAGCCCCGACAGGGGAGGGACTGAAGCTTTCTTT.

CDR3 sequence: CASKLAGYNEQFF. The CDR3 DNA follows: TGTGCCAGTAAACTAGCGGGCTACAATGAGCAGTTCTTC. V gene TRBV19 combines with J gene TRBJ2-1; 9 positions agree with TRBD2. The CDR3 runs to 13 residues. The germline gives CDR1 LNHDA, CDR2 SQIVND (reference sequence). V dropped 7 bases and J dropped 3; count of bases not matched to a gene: 1.

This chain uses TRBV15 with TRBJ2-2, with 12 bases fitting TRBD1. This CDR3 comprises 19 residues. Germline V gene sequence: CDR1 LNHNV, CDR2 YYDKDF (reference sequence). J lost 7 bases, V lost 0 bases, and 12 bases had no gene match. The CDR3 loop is CATSREWGTGQGAVGELFF. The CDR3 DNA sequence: TGTGCCACCAGCAGAGAGTGGGGAACGGGACAGGGGGCCGTCGGGGAGCTGTTTTTT.

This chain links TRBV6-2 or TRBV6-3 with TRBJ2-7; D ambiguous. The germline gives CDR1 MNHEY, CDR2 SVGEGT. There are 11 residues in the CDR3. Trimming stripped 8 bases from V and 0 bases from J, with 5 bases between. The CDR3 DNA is TGTGCCAGCGCAGACTCCTACGAGCAGTACTTC. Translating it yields CASADSYEQYF.

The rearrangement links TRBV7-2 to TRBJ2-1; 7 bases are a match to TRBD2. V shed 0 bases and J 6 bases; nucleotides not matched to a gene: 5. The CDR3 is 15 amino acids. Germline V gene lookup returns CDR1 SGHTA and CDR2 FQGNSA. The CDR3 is CASSLAGGPANEQFF. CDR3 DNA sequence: TGTGCCAGCAGCTTAGCGGGAGGGCCGGCCAATGAGCAGTTCTTC.

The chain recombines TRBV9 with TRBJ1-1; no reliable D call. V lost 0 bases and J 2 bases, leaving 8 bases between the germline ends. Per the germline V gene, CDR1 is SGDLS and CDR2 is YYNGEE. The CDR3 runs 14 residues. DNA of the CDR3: TGTGCCAGCAGCGTAGGCGGCTCTAACACTGAAGCTTTCTTT. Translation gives CASSVGGSNTEAFF.

The CDR3 protein is CASSLLTSRETQYF. The CDR3 nucleotides are TGTGCCAGCAGCTTGCTAACTAGTCGAGAGACCCAGTACTTC. This chain links TRBV7-8 with TRBJ2-5, with D perhaps TRBD2 (5 bases). The CDR3 consists of 14 residues. The V gene lost 3 bases and the J gene lost 4 bases, with 12 bases spanning the gap. Per the germline V gene, CDR1 is SGHVS and CDR2 is FQNEAQ. The full variable domain, its missing parts supplied by reference TRBV7-8 and TRBJ2-5, is GAGVSQSPRYKVAKRGQDVALRCDPISGHVSLFWYQQALGQGPEFLTYFQNEAQLDKSGLPSDRFFAERPEGSVSTLKIQRTQQEDSAVYLCASSLLTSRETQYFGPGTRLLVL.

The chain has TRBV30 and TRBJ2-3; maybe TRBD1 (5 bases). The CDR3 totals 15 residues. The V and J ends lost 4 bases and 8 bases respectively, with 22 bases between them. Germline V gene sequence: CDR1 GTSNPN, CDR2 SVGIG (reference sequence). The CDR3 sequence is CAWMVPGQAPFTQYF. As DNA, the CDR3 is TGTGCCTGGATGGTGCCAGGGCAGGCCCCTTTTACGCAGTATTTT.

The CDR3 DNA reads as TGCGCCAGCAGCCAAGTAGGACTGTACCAAGAGACCCAGTACTTC. Translated, it gives CASSQVGLYQETQYF. The V call is TRBV4-1, the J call TRBJ2-5; TRBD2 is a possible D gene (5 bases). The CDR3 loop spans 15 amino acids. Trimming removed 1 base at V and 0 bases at J, with 9 bases between. Looked up from germline, CDR1 is MGHRA and CDR2 is YSYEKL.

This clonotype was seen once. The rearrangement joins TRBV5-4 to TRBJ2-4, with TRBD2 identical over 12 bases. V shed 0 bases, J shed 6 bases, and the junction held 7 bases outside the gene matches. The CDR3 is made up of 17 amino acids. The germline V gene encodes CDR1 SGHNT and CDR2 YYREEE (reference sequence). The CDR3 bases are TGTGCCAGCAGCTTGGCTCCTAGCGGGGGGGGCGGAAACATTCAGTACTTC. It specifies CASSLAPSGGGGNIQYF.

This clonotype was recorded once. CDR3 protein: CSAKRGAANTEAFF. The CDR3 DNA sequence: TGCAGTGCTAAAAGGGGGGCGGCGAACACTGAAGCTTTCTTT. The chain employs TRBV20-1 and TRBJ1-1, with a weak D call TRBD1 (6 bases). V was pared by 4 bases and J by 1 base, with 13 bases between. Germline V lookup: CDR1 DFQATT, CDR2 SNEGSKA (reference sequence). The CDR3 is 14 residues long.

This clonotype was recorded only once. CDR3 protein: CASSAGGGRNTEAFF. The CDR3 bases are TGTGCCAGCAGTGCCGGAGGGGGTCGGAACACTGAAGCTTTCTTT. The chain couples TRBV6-2 or TRBV6-3 to TRBJ1-1; possible D gene TRBD1, 6 bases. CDR3 length: 15 amino acids. Deletions cut 5 bases from V and 1 base from J, with 14 bases between. Germline V lookup: CDR1 MNHEY, CDR2 SVGEGT.

Here the CDR3 reads CASSLGGLAATDTQYF. The CDR3 DNA reads TGCGCCAGCAGCTTGGGGGGACTAGCGGCGACAGATACGCAGTATTTT. The J gene is TRBJ2-3, the V gene TRBV5-1; 11 nucleotides align to TRBD2. The CDR3 covers 16 residues. Germline loops: CDR1 SGHRS, CDR2 YFSETQ. The V and J ends lost 0 bases and 3 bases, in that order; junction bases with no gene match: 3.

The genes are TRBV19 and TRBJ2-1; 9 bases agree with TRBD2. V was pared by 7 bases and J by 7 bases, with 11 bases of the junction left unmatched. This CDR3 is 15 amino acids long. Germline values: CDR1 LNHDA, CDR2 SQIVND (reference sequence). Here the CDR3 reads CASTIRAGGLNEQFF. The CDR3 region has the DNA TGTGCCAGTACCATCAGAGCGGGGGGATTGAATGAGCAGTTCTTC.

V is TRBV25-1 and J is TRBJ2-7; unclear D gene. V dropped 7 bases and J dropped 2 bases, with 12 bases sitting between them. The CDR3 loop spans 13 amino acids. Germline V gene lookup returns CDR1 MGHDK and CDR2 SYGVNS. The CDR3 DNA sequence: TGTGCCAGCACTAAAGGGCCACCCTACGAGCAGTACTTC. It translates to CASTKGPPYEQYF.

CDR3: CSASWGKGNSPLHF. In nucleotides, the CDR3 is TGCAGTGCTAGCTGGGGGAAGGGGAATTCACCCCTCCACTTT. The V gene is TRBV20-1, the J gene TRBJ1-6; possibly TRBD1 for D (5 bases). Germline CDR1 reads DFQATT; CDR2 reads SNEGSKA (reference sequence). This CDR3 region has 14 residues. The V and J ends lost 3 bases and 7 bases respectively, with 13 bases between them.

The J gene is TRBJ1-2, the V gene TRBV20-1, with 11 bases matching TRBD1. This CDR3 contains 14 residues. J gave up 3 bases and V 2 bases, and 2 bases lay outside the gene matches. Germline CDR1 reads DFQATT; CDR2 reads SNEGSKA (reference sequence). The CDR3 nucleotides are TGCAGTGCTAGATGGACAGGGGGCTACTATGGCTACACCTTC. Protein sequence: CSARWTGGYYGYTF.

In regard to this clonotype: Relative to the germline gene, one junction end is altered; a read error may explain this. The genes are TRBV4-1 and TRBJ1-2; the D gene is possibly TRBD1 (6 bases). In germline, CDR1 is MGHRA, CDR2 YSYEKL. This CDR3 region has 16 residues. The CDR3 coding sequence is TGCGCCAGCAGCCAATCCTACGGACAGTTTTTGAGTCTTCGTGGGTTC. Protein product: CASSQSYGQFLSLRGF.

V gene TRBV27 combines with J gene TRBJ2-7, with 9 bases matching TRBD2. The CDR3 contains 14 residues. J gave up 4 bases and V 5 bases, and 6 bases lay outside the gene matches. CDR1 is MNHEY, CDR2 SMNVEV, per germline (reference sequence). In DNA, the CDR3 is TGTGCCAGCAGTAAAGGCGGGAGGGCGTACGAGCAGTACTTC. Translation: CASSKGGRAYEQYF.